The sequence of this TCR beta chain was determined in a study of PD-1 blockade in classical Hodgkin lymphoma. Findings of the study overall: Sources of repertoire differences remain undefined, possibly disease activity or prior therapy. Diminished baseline TCR diversity has been reported in newly diagnosed patients relative to healthy donors. For complete responders, baseline diversity was comparable to that of newly diagnosed patients.

Every patient relapsed after autologous stem cell transplantation, and brentuximab vedotin exposure varied. Regarding this clone: The antigen is not known.

CDR3 length: 13 residues. Germline CDR1 and CDR2: GTSNPN and SVGIG (reference sequence). Trimming removed 4 bases at V and 4 bases at J, with 14 bases between. Profiled with immunoSEQ multiplex PCR; TCRdb holds only in-frame clones, not every one. The sample contains 20,000 to 25,000 clones, approximately 80% of which appear only once. Sequenced here: peripheral blood mononuclear cells (PBMCs), sampled at baseline. The chain recombines TRBV30 with TRBJ2-7; D assignment may be TRBD1 or TRBD2 (6 bases each). This clonotype was sampled from a human donor with classical Hodgkin lymphoma. CDR3 residues: CAWNRGARYEQYF. The CDR3 nucleotides are TGTGCCTGGAATAGGGGGGCGCGTTACGAGCAGTACTTC.